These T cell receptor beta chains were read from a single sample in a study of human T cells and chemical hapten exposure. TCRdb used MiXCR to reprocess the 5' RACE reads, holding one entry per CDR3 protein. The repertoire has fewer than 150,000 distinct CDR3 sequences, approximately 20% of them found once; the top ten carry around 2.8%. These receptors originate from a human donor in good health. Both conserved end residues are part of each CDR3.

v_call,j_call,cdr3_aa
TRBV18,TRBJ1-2,CASSRQANTLYGYTF
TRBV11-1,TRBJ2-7,CASSPPRTPGF
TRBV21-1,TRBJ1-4,CASSKPQDRQTNEKLFF
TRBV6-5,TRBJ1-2,CASSYADRAGYGYTF
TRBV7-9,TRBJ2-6,CASSLGLQSSGANVLTF
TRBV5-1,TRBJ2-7,CASSLASGNSYEQYF
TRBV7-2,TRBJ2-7,CASSLYGGRGEQYF
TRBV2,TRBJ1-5,CASSAMGNSNQPQHF
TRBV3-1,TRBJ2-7,CASSPGTMRPYEQYF
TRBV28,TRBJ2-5,CASSFLGTGKETQYF
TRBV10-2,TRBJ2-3,CASSESGSGRRADTQYF
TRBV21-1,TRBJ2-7,CASSKDRAYEQYF
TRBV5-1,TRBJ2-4,CASSRGLADLAKNIQYF
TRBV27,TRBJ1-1,CASSDPSTEAFF
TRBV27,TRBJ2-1,CASSSPLPLGSEQFF
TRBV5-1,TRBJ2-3,CASSMGHAAPDTQYF
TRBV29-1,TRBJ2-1,CSVEGQFF
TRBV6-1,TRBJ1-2,CASSGVKGGANYGYTF
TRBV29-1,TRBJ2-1,CSVESGVSYNEQFF
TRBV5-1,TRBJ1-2,CASSLVPENYGYTF
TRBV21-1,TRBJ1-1,CASNKTPKGENTEAFF
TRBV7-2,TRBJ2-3,CASSSLGVGTQYF
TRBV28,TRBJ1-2,CASNSHHYTF
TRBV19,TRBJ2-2,CASSMGQPYAGELFF
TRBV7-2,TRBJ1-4,CASSIDSTNEKLFF
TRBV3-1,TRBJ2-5,CASSRAPTGGPQETQYF
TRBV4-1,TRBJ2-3,CASSQDITSGSADTQYF
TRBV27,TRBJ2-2,CASSSQGHSNTGELFF
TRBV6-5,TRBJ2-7,CASSRPTVPGYYEQYF
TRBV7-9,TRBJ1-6,CASSLGTEVSPLHF